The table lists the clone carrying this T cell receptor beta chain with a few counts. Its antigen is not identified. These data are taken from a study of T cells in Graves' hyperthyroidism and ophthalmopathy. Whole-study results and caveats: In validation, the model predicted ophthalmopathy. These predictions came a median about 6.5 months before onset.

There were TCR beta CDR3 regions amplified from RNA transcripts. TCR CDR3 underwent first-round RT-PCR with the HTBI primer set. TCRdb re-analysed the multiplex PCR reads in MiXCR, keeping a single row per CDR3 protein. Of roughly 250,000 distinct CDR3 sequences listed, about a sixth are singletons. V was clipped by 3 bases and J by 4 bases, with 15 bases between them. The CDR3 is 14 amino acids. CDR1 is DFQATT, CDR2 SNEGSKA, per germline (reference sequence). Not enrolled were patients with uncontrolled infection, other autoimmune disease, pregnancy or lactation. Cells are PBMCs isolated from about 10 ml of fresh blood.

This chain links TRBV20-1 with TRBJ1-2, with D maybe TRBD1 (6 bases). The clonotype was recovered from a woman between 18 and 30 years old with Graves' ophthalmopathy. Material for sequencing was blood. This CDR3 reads CSASLMGAGYGYTF. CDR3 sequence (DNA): TGCAGTGCTAGTCTGATGGGGGCTGGCTATGGCTACACCTTC.